This entry lists 16 T cell receptor beta chains sequenced from one sample in a study of shared clonotypes between healthy human individuals (TCRdb year 2020). Library construction relied on the immunoSEQ multiplex PCR assay. TCRdb holds this immuneACCESS table with in-frame rearrangements only. Some clones are missing; in checked studies, unresolved V genes explain under half, and the rest has no known cause. The sample table shows approximately 350,000 clones, and approximately 74% are seen once. Around 10% of the sample comes from the top ten. Sample: memory CD4+ T cells sorted from blood. Taken with the paper, the label for cell subset or site translates to: CD45RA-negative fraction. Every receptor here comes from a man aged 30 to 39 in good health.

As DNA, the CDR3 is TGTGCCAGCAGTGACGGACAGGGATCATTTAGCAATCAGCCCCAGCATTTT. It is translated as CASSDGQGSFSNQPQHF. The chain couples TRBV6-4 to TRBJ1-5, with 8 positions matching TRBD1. The junction had 6 bases not matched to a gene; V was cut back by 2 bases and J by 0 bases. Germline V gene data show CDR1 as MRHNA and CDR2 as SNTAGT. The CDR3 runs 17 residues.

The chain couples TRBV10-3 to TRBJ2-6; 9 bases agree with TRBD1. The germline gives CDR1 ENHRY, CDR2 SYGVKD. This CDR3 comprises 14 residues. Trimming cost V 7 bases and J 12 bases; bases outside gene matches: 10. CDR3 residues: CAINSGTGPPVLTF. CDR3 bases: TGTGCCATCAATTCCGGGACAGGGCCCCCCGTCCTGACTTTC.

V gene TRBV7-8 combines with J gene TRBJ2-1, with D hard to call. Trimming took off 10 bases at V and 0 bases at J, with 10 bases between the two ends. Per the germline V gene, CDR1 is SGHVS and CDR2 is FQNEAQ. The CDR3 covers 13 residues. In DNA form, the CDR3 reads TGTGCCACAACTGATAGCTCCTACAATGAGCAGTTCTTC. Its translation is CATTDSSYNEQFF.

The CDR3 loop reads CASSLNGRSTDTQYF. The CDR3 region has the DNA TGTGCCAGCAGTTTAAACGGGAGATCGACAGATACGCAGTATTTT. V is TRBV27 and J is TRBJ2-3; TRBD2 is a possible D gene (6 bases). With 2 bases removed from V and 3 bases from J, the gap between germline ends came to 12 bases. Germline V gene lookup returns CDR1 MNHEY and CDR2 SMNVEV (reference sequence). The CDR3 contains 15 residues.

The V gene is TRBV6-1, the J gene TRBJ2-4; D perhaps matches TRBD2 (6 bases). Deletions cut 2 bases from V and 2 bases from J, with 10 bases between. The CDR3 contains 15 residues. Germline values: CDR1 MNHNS, CDR2 SASEGT. DNA of the CDR3: TGTGCCAGCAGTGAACGTGGACTACCCAAAAACATTCAGTACTTC. Translated: CASSERGLPKNIQYF.

V gene TRBV9 combines with J gene TRBJ1-2; TRBD1 is a possible D gene (5 bases). Trimming shortened V by 4 bases and J by 4 bases, and 14 bases separated the two germline ends. Germline lookup yields CDR1 SGDLS and CDR2 YYNGEE. This CDR3 is 14 amino acids long. The CDR3 bases are TGTGCCAGCAGCCCGACCGGGACGGTCTATGGCTACACCTTC. This encodes CASSPTGTVYGYTF.

This sequence joins TRBV6-1 and TRBJ1-1; the D is unclear. Germline assignment: CDR1 MNHNS and CDR2 SASEGT. This CDR3 is built from 14 residues. The V end was cut by 11 bases, the J end by 0 bases, with 16 bases between. CDR3 loop: CAHSGIRLNTEAFF. CDR3 nucleotide sequence: TGTGCCCACAGCGGAATCAGATTGAACACTGAAGCTTTCTTT.

This clone was counted only a few times. The rearrangement uses TRBV9 and TRBJ2-3; 8 nucleotides line up with TRBD2. V dropped 3 bases and J dropped 14; count of bases not matched to a gene: 8. This CDR3 has 12 residues. Looked up from germline, CDR1 is SGDLS and CDR2 is YYNGEE. The CDR3 nucleotides read TGTGCCAGCAGCGCAGGAGGCGGGAGGCTGTATTTT. It translates to CASSAGGGRLYF.

This rearrangement joins TRBV11-1 to TRBJ2-7; D is possibly TRBD2 (6 bases). CDR1 is SGHAT and CDR2 is FQDESV in the germline V gene (reference sequence). V was shortened by 5 bases and J by 5 bases, with 16 bases between the two germline ends. The CDR3 contains 14 residues. In DNA, the CDR3 is TGTGCCAGCAGCCCAGGGACTCTATGGGACGAGCAGTACTTC. Translation gives CASSPGTLWDEQYF.

V is TRBV2 and J is TRBJ2-1; 9 nucleotides line up with TRBD2. This CDR3 is built from 16 residues. J lost 7 bases, V lost 6 bases, and 13 bases had no gene match. Germline lookup yields CDR1 SNHLY and CDR2 FYNNEI. CDR3 nucleotides: TGTGCCAGCAGGGGCTGGGTTTCGGGACTAGCAAATGAGCAGTTCTTC. Its translation is CASRGWVSGLANEQFF.

A few counts support this clone. The chain links TRBV14 to TRBJ2-2; 8 nucleotides align to TRBD1. The germline gives CDR1 SGHDN, CDR2 FVKESK. V was clipped by 4 bases and J by 2 bases; unmatched bases: 6. The CDR3 spans 16 residues. The DNA for the CDR3 is TGTGCCAGCAGCCGACGGACAGGGTTTAACACCGGGGAGCTGTTTTTT. As protein: CASSRRTGFNTGELFF.

This clone occurred a few times. The chain recombines TRBV2 with TRBJ2-7, with a possible D match to TRBD2 (7 bases). The V gene lost 2 bases and the J gene lost 3 bases, with 11 bases spanning the gap. Germline assignment: CDR1 SNHLY and CDR2 FYNNEI. This CDR3 spans 14 amino acids. CDR3 nucleotide sequence: TGTGCCAGCAGTGAAAACGGGGGGCTCTACGAGCAGTACTTC. Residues: CASSENGGLYEQYF. The complete variable domain, with remaining parts taken from reference TRBV2 and TRBJ2-7, reads EPEVTQTPSHQVTQMGQEVILRCVPISNHLYFYWYRQILGQKVEFLVSFYNNEISEKSEIFDDQFSVERPDGSNFTLKIRSTKLEDSAMYFCASSENGGLYEQYFGPGTRLTVT.

In the case of this clone: Within the sample, other DNA sequences also encode this same CDR3. The rearrangement links TRBV5-5 to TRBJ1-1; D not certain. In germline, CDR1 is SGHKS, CDR2 YYEKEE (reference sequence). The CDR3 consists of 15 residues. Between the trimmed V and J ends, which lost 2 bases and 4 bases, there was a span of 15 bases. Here the CDR3 reads CASSLEQASTTEAFF. For the CDR3, the DNA is TGTGCCAGCAGCTTAGAGCAGGCCAGCACCACTGAAGCTTTCTTT.

This rearrangement joins TRBV28 to TRBJ2-2; 9 bases agree with TRBD1. Germline V CDR1 and CDR2: MDHEN, SYDVKM. The CDR3 loop spans 15 amino acids. With 7 bases clipped from V and 5 bases from J, the junction kept 8 bases outside the gene matches. DNA of the CDR3: TGTGCCAGCAAGCCGGGACAGGGACAAACCGGGGAGCTGTTTTTT. Encoded protein: CASKPGQGQTGELFF.

This clone was detected only a few times. This chain uses TRBV7-9 with TRBJ2-1, with 15 nucleotides matching TRBD2. CDR1 and CDR2 from the germline V gene are SEHNR and FQNEAQ (reference sequence). Trimming cost V 5 bases and J 7 bases; bases outside gene matches: 6. This CDR3 is built from 16 residues. CDR3 sequence (DNA): TGTGCCAGCAGCCCCTGGACTAGCGGGAGGGGGAATGAGCAGTTCTTC. Protein sequence: CASSPWTSGRGNEQFF. Full variable domain (rest looked up from reference TRBV7-9 and TRBJ2-1): DTGVSQNPRHKITKRGQNVTFRCDPISEHNRLYWYRQTLGQGPEFLTYFQNEAQLEKSRLLSDRFSAERPKGSFSTLEIQRTEQGDSAMYLCASSPWTSGRGNEQFFGPGTRLTVL.

By proportion, this clone is medium-sized. The V call is TRBV2, the J call TRBJ1-1, with D unclear. The CDR3 consists of 13 residues. The V gene's germline CDR1 is SNHLY and CDR2 FYNNEI. Trimming took off 3 bases at V and 4 bases at J, with 9 bases between the two ends. This CDR3 is CASSDQVGTEAFF. The CDR3 nucleotides read TGTGCCAGCAGTGATCAGGTTGGCACTGAAGCTTTCTTT.